This T cell receptor (beta chain) was retrieved from a study of OX40 agonist ivuxolimab in advanced cancers. Method: immunoSEQ multiplex PCR; TCRdb's copy keeps in-frame clones and lacks some. The table has about 64,000 clones, approximately 89% seen once. CDR1 is SSHAT, CDR2 FNYEAQ, per germline (reference sequence). The J segment lost 4 bases and the V segment lost 5 bases, leaving 8 bases of the junction unmatched. The CDR3 has 15 amino acids. V and J are TRBV7-7 and TRBJ2-5; 9 nucleotides align to TRBD2. The source of this sequence is an adult with an advanced solid tumor such as melanoma, head and neck, liver or kidney cancer. Here the sequenced sample was CD4+ or CD8+ T cells sorted from blood, taken in a trial of the OX40 agonist ivuxolimab. In DNA, the CDR3 is TGTGCCAGCAGCCCATTAGCGGGAGTGCGAGAGACCCAGTACTTC. Encoded protein: CASSPLAGVRETQYF.